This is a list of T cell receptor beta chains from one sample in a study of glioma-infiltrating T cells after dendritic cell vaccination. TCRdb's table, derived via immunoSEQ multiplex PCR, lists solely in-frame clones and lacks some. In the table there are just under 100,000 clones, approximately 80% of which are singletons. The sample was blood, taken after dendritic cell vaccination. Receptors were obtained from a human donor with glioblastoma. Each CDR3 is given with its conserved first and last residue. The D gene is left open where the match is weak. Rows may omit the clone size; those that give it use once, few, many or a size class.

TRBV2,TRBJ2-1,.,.,TGTGCCAGCAGTCCGCTTAAGACAGGAGGTAATGAGCAGTTCTTC,CASSPLKTGGNEQFF
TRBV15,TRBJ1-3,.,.,TGTGCCACCAGCAGAGATGGAGGGGACTCTGGAAACACCATATATTTT,CATSRDGGDSGNTIYF
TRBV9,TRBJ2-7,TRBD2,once,TGTGCCAGCAGCGTCGGACTAGCGGGAGGCGAGCAGTACTTC,CASSVGLAGGEQYF
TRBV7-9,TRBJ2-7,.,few,TGTGCCAGCAGCTCGAATCCCCTGGGGGCAGCCTACGAGCAGTACTTC,CASSSNPLGAAYEQYF
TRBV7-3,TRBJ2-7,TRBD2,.,TGTGCCAGCAGCCTCCTAGCGGGGTCCTACGAGCAGTACTTC,CASSLLAGSYEQYF
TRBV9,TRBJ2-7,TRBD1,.,TGTGCCAGCAGCCCCCACTCCGGGACAGGGGATATCTCCTACGAGCAGTACTTC,CASSPHSGTGDISYEQYF
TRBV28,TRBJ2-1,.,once,TGTGCCAGCGGCGGCGGCTACAATGAGCAGTTCTTC,CASGGGYNEQFF
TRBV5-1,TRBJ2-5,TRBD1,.,TGCGCCAGCAGCGGAATGACAGGGTTCCAAGAGACCCAGTACTTC,CASSGMTGFQETQYF
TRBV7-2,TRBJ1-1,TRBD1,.,TGTGCCAGCAGCACAAGCCCGGGACAGATAAACACTGAAGCTTTCTTT,CASSTSPGQINTEAFF
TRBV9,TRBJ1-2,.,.,TGTGCCAGCGGGGGAGGGGTTGGCTACACCTTC,CASGGGVGYTF
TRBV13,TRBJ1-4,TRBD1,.,TGTGCCAGCAGCTTTTGGCACAGGGGCTCATCTATCTCAACTAATGAAAAACTGTTTTTT,CASSFWHRGSSISTNEKLFF
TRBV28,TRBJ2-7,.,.,TGTGCCAGCAGTTTCTTAGGCAGGGGTTCCTACGAGCAGTACTTC,CASSFLGRGSYEQYF
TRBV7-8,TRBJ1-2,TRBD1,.,TGTGCCAGCAGCTTAGTTCAGGGGGCCTATGGCTACACCTTC,CASSLVQGAYGYTF
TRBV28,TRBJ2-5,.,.,TGTGCCAGCAGCGAACCCTTGGACTTGCGGGAAACCCAGTACTTC,CASSEPLDLRETQYF
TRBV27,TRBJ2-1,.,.,TGTGCCAGCCTCAAGACTAGATATGGGTCTGGGCAGTTCTTC,CASLKTRYGSGQFF
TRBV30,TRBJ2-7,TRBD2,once,TGTGCCTGGAGTGTCGCTAGCGGGAGTCTCTACGAGCAGTACTTC,CAWSVASGSLYEQYF
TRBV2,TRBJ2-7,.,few,TGTGCCAGCACAACAGCTTCCTACGAGCAGTACTTC,CASTTASYEQYF
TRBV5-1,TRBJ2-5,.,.,TGCGCCAGCAGCTTGGCTGGTCGGGAGACCCAGTACTTC,CASSLAGRETQYF
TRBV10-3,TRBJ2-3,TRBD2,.,TGTGCCGGGCAAGCGGGAGGGCACACAGATACGCAGTATTTT,CAGQAGGHTDTQYF
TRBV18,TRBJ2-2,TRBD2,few,TGTGCCAGCTCACCGCTAGCGGGAGGTGAGACCGGGGAGCTGTTTTTT,CASSPLAGGETGELFF
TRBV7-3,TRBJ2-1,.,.,TGTGCCAGCAGCCACGCTAGTGAAAATGAGCAGTTCTTC,CASSHASENEQFF
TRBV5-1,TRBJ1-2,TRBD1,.,TGCGCCAGCAGCCCACAGGGGGGCTATGGCTACACCTTC,CASSPQGGYGYTF
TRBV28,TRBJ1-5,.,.,TGTGCCAGCCCCCATCGGGGTCGCCCAAAAGATCAGCCCCAGCATTTT,CASPHRGRPKDQPQHF
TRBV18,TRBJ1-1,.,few,TGTGCCAGCTCACCCGGACACCCGAACACTGAAGCTTTCTTT,CASSPGHPNTEAFF
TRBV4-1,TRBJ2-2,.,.,TGCGCCAGCAGCCAGGAGGGGACCATCGGCACCGGGGAGCTGTTTTTT,CASSQEGTIGTGELFF
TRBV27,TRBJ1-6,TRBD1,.,TGTGCCAGCAGTCGCGACAGGGTTGAGTATAGTAAAGGTAATTCACCCCTCCACTTT,CASSRDRVEYSKGNSPLHF
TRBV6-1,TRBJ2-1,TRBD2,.,TGTGCCAGCAGTGAACGGGGGGGTCTGAGCTCCTACAATGAGCAGTTCTTC,CASSERGGLSSYNEQFF
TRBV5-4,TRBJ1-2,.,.,TGTGCCAGCAGCTTGCAGGGGCGCTTTGAAGGCTACACCTTC,CASSLQGRFEGYTF
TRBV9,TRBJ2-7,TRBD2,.,TGTGCCAGCAGCCTTAGCGGGACTAGCGGCTACGAGCAGTACTTC,CASSLSGTSGYEQYF
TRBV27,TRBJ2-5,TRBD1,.,TGTGCCAGCAGTCCCCCCAGACAGGGGGCGTGGGAGACCCAGTACTTC,CASSPPRQGAWETQYF
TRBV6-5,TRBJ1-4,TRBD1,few,TGTGCCAGCAGATCAGGGGGGTCAAATGAAAAACTGTTTTTT,CASRSGGSNEKLFF
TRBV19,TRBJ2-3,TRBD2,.,TGTGCCAGTAGTACGACTAGCGGGGGGGCCTCAAGCACAGATACGCAGTATTTT,CASSTTSGGASSTDTQYF
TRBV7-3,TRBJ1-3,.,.,TGTGCCAGCAGCGGTGGGGCCACTTTAAGGGGAAACACCATATATTTT,CASSGGATLRGNTIYF